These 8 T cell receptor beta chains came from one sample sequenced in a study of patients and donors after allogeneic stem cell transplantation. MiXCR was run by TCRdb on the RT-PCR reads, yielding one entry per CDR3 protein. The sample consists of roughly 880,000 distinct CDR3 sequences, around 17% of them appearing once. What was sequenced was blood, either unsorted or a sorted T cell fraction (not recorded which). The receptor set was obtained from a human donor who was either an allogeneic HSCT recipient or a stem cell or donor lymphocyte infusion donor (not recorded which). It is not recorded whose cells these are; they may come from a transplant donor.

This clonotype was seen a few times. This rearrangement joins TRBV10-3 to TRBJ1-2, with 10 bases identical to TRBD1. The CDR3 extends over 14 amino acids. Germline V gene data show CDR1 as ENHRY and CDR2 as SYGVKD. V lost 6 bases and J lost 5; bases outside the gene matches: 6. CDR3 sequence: CAIRRTGGIYGYTF. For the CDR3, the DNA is TGTGCCATCAGGAGGACAGGGGGAATTTATGGCTACACCTTC.

CDR3 protein: CSAQVDGYEQYF. The CDR3 bases are TGCAGTGCCCAGGTGGACGGCTACGAGCAGTACTTC. The chain couples TRBV20-1 to TRBJ2-7; D is ambiguous. This CDR3 comprises 12 residues. The germline gives CDR1 DFQATT, CDR2 SNEGSKA (reference sequence). V was cut by 6 bases and J by 3 bases, with 12 bases left in between.

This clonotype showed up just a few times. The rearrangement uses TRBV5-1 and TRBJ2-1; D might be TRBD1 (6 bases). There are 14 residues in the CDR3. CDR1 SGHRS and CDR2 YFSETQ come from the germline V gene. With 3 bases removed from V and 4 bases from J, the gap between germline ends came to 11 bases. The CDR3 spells CASSSGQTYNEQFF. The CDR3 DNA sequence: TGCGCCAGCAGCTCGGGACAAACATACAATGAGCAGTTCTTC.

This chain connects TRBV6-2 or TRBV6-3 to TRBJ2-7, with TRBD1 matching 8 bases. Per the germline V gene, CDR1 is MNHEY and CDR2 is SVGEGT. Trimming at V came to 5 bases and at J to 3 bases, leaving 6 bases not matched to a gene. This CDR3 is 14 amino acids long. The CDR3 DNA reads TGTGCCAGCAGTGGCAGGGGGCCGTACTACGAGCAGTACTTC. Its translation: CASSGRGPYYEQYF.

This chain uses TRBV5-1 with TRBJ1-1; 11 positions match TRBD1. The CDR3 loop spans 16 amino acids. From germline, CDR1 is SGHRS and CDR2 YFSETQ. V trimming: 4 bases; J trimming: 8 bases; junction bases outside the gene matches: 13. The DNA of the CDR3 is TGCGCCAGCAGCCCCGCAGGACAGGGGGCGACTTCGGAAGCTTTCTTT. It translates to CASSPAGQGATSEAFF.

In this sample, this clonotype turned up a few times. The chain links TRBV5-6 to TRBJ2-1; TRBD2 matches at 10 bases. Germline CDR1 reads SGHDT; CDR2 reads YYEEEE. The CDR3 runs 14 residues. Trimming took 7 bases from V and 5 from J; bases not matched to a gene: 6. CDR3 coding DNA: TGTGCCAGCTGTTTCGGACTAGCGGACAATGAGCAGTTCTTC. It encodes CASCFGLADNEQFF.

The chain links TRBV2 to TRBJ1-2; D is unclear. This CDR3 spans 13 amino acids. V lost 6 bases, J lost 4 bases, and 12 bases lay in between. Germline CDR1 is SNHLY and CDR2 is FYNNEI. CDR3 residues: CASRRMGLYGYTF. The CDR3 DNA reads TGTGCCAGCAGAAGAATGGGCCTCTATGGCTACACCTTC.

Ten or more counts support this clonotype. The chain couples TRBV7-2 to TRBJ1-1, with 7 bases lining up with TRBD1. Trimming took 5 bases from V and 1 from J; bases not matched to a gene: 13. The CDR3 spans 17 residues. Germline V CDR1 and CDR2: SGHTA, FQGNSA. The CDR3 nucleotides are TGTGCCAGCAGCCGTGAAAATTACAGGGGACGGAACACTGAAGCTTTCTTT. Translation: CASSRENYRGRNTEAFF.